These 15 T cell receptor beta chains were sequenced from one sample in a study of cytomegalovirus exposure and HLA in healthy donors. This PCR relied on a set of 60 Vbeta primers and 13 Jbeta primers. Assay: immunoSEQ multiplex PCR; the TCRdb copy retains only in-frame clones and omits some. The table shows some 130,000 clones, with around 80% occurring only once. The material sequenced was PBMCs. All receptors come from a man aged 40-49 years in good health and CMV-seropositive.

Here the CDR3 DNA reads TGTGCCAGCAGCAAAGGACTGTTCAATGAGCAGTTCTTC. Its protein is CASSKGLFNEQFF. The chain uses TRBV11-1 and TRBJ2-1, with D perhaps matching TRBD2 (5 bases). The germline V gene encodes CDR1 SGHAT and CDR2 FQDESV (reference sequence). This CDR3 spans 13 amino acids. Trimming shortened V by 5 bases and J by 6 bases, and 11 bases separated the two germline ends.

The chain carries TRBV2 and TRBJ1-5; no firm D call. The germline V gene encodes CDR1 SNHLY and CDR2 FYNNEI. The CDR3 runs to 13 residues. With 4 bases removed from V and 3 bases from J, the gap between germline ends came to 7 bases. The CDR3 DNA reads TGTGCCAGCAGTGCGAGGTCCAATCAGCCCCAGCATTTT. This codes for CASSARSNQPQHF.

The CDR3 protein is CASSEKSGTGRLFF. The CDR3 region has the DNA TGTGCCAGCAGTGAAAAATCTGGGACAGGGAGACTGTTTTTT. The V gene is TRBV2, the J gene TRBJ1-4; TRBD1 matches at 9 bases. CDR3 length: 14 residues. In germline, CDR1 is SNHLY, CDR2 FYNNEI. V gave up 2 bases and J gave up 13 bases; unmatched junction bases: 8.

The V gene is TRBV30, the J gene TRBJ1-5; D may be TRBD1 (6 bases). The CDR3 runs to 13 residues. Germline values: CDR1 GTSNPN, CDR2 SVGIG (reference sequence). Trimming removed 3 bases from V and 16 bases from J, with 22 bases in between. The CDR3 DNA is TGTGCCTGGAGCGACTGGGGGCAGAGGGTCCAACATTTT. Protein sequence: CAWSDWGQRVQHF. The full variable domain, with the rest looked up from reference TRBV30 and TRBJ1-5, is SQTIHQWPATLVQPVGSPLSLECTVEGTSNPNLYWYRQAAGRGLQLLFYSVGIGQISSEVPQNLSASRPQDRQFILSSKKLLLSDSGFYLCAWSDWGQRVQHFGDGTRLSIL.

The rearrangement joins TRBV28 to TRBJ1-4; D is perhaps TRBD1 (5 bases). CDR1 is MDHEN and CDR2 is SYDVKM in the germline V gene. CDR3 length: 14 amino acids. Between the trimmed V and J ends, which lost 3 bases and 11 bases, there was a span of 16 bases. The CDR3 nucleotides are TGTGCCAGCAGTTTGCCCTTCGGACAACCCAAACTGTTTTTT. Its protein is CASSLPFGQPKLFF.

The V call is TRBV2, the J call TRBJ1-5, with a tentative D call TRBD1 (6 bases). This CDR3 is 15 amino acids long. Trimming left V 4 bases short and J 6 bases short, with 16 bases between. CDR1 is SNHLY and CDR2 is FYNNEI in the germline V gene. The CDR3 coding sequence is TGTGCCAGCAGTGGAAACAGGGTACAGGGTCAGCCCCAGCATTTT. Encoded protein: CASSGNRVQGQPQHF.

The V call is TRBV5-1, the J call TRBJ2-5, with D perhaps TRBD2 (7 bases). Germline assignment: CDR1 SGHRS and CDR2 YFSETQ. Trimming cost V 3 bases and J 2 bases, with 17 bases left between them. CDR3 length equals 16 residues. CDR3 protein: CASSSFLGGGQETQYF. The CDR3 nucleotides are TGCGCCAGCAGCTCGTTTTTAGGGGGGGGACAAGAGACCCAGTACTTC.

This sequence joins TRBV29-1 and TRBJ2-7, with TRBD2 identical over 7 bases. CDR3 length: 16 residues. The germline gives CDR1 SQVTM, CDR2 ANQGSEA. V shed 6 bases and J 6 bases; nucleotides not matched to a gene: 20. For the CDR3, the DNA is TGCAGCGTGACGTTCTTACTAGCGACCACCGGGCCCGAGCAGTACTTC. Translated: CSVTFLLATTGPEQYF.

The chain links TRBV6-5 to TRBJ1-1; 7 nucleotides agree with TRBD1. The CDR3 is 14 amino acids. Germline-derived CDR1 and CDR2 are MNHEY and SVGAGI. V lost 7 bases and J lost 4; bases outside the gene matches: 9. The CDR3 DNA reads as TGTGCCAGCAAAACACAGGGGCGGGCCACTGAAGCTTTCTTT. It encodes CASKTQGRATEAFF.

CDR3 loop: CASSLTGEGTEAFF. Written as DNA, the CDR3 is TGTGCCAGCAGCTTAACGGGGGAGGGCACTGAAGCTTTCTTT. The chain uses TRBV7-3 and TRBJ1-1; possible D gene TRBD1, 5 bases. Germline V gene sequence: CDR1 SGHTA, CDR2 FQGTGA. The CDR3 has 14 residues. The germline V and J ends were trimmed by 0 bases and 4 bases, with 9 bases remaining between them.

This chain links TRBV6-1 with TRBJ2-3, with a weak D call TRBD2 (7 bases). The CDR3 loop spans 16 amino acids. Between the trimmed V and J ends, which lost 0 bases and 2 bases, there was a span of 12 bases. Germline CDR1 MNHNS, CDR2 SASEGT. This CDR3 reads CASSEAGGALTDTQYF. The CDR3 DNA is TGTGCCAGCAGTGAAGCTGGGGGGGCTCTCACAGATACGCAGTATTTT.

V gene TRBV19 combines with J gene TRBJ2-7; 7 bases fit TRBD2. From germline, CDR1 is LNHDA and CDR2 SQIVND (reference sequence). V was pared by 3 bases and J by 4 bases, with 3 bases of the junction left unmatched. CDR3 length equals 13 residues. The CDR3 DNA reads TGTGCCAGTAGTATTAGCGGGTCTTACGAGCAGTACTTC. This encodes CASSISGSYEQYF.

This sequence joins TRBV6-5 and TRBJ1-2, with 8 bases aligning to TRBD1. V shed 0 bases, J shed 7 bases, and the junction held 4 bases outside the gene matches. This CDR3 is built from 14 residues. The germline V gene has CDR1 MNHEY and CDR2 SVGAGI. CDR3 nucleotide sequence: TGTGCCAGCAGTTACTCCCAGGGGGCTGGTGGCTACACCTTC. Translation gives CASSYSQGAGGYTF.

The V gene is TRBV9, the J gene TRBJ2-5; 14 bases match TRBD2. The CDR3 covers 18 residues. From germline, CDR1 is SGDLS and CDR2 YYNGEE. J gave up 1 base and V 0 bases, and 5 bases lay outside the gene matches. CDR3 nucleotide sequence: TGTGCCAGCAGCGTAGGTCGACTAGCGGGAGGGGTCCAAGAGACCCAGTACTTC. Protein sequence: CASSVGRLAGGVQETQYF. Supplemented by reference TRBV9 and TRBJ2-5, the full variable domain reads DSGVTQTPKHLITATGQRVTLRCSPRSGDLSVYWYQQSLDQGLQFLIQYYNGEERAKGNILERFSAQQFPDLHSELNLSSLELGDSALYFCASSVGRLAGGVQETQYFGPGTRLLVL.

The V gene is TRBV18, the J gene TRBJ2-1, with a possible D match to TRBD1 (6 bases). This CDR3 contains 14 residues. CDR1 is KGHSH and CDR2 is LQKENI in the germline V gene. V lost 5 bases, J lost 5 bases, and 13 bases lay in between. CDR3 sequence reads: CASSGGELNNEQFF. CDR3 bases: TGTGCCAGCTCAGGGGGCGAGCTCAACAATGAGCAGTTCTTC.